Shown below are 3 T cell receptor beta chains from a single sample sequenced in a study of T cell changes during pregnancy in multiple sclerosis (dated by TCRdb to the late 2010s). Library prep was done by the immunoSEQ multiplex PCR assay. TCRdb re-hosts the immuneACCESS table, in-frame sequences only. Its copies lack some clones; in the studies checked, an unresolved V gene accounts for under half of them, and the cause for the rest is not known. Counted in this sample were 25,000 to 35,000 clones; roughly 86% of them appeared once. 8.3% of the sample is held by the ten biggest clonotypes. Sequencing was performed on CD8+ T cells from peripheral blood mononuclear cells, taken in the second trimester of pregnancy. The receptor source for this set is a female donor with multiple sclerosis, enrolled in a pregnancy study.

This chain links TRBV2 with TRBJ1-1; a weak D match, TRBD1 (6 bases). The CDR3 has 13 amino acids. The germline V gene has CDR1 SNHLY and CDR2 FYNNEI. Between the trimmed V and J ends, which lost 8 bases and 4 bases, there was a span of 14 bases. The CDR3 sequence: CASATGQSTEAFF. The CDR3 region has the DNA TGTGCCAGCGCTACAGGACAGAGCACTGAAGCTTTCTTT. Looking up the rest from reference TRBV2 and TRBJ1-1 gives the full variable domain: EPEVTQTPSHQVTQMGQEVILRCVPISNHLYFYWYRQILGQKVEFLVSFYNNEISEKSEIFDDQFSVERPDGSNFTLKIRSTKLEDSAMYFCASATGQSTEAFFGQGTRLTVV.

The chain employs TRBV5-8 and TRBJ2-3, with a weak D call TRBD2 (6 bases). In germline, CDR1 is SGHTS, CDR2 YDEGEE. The CDR3 runs to 15 residues. Deletions cut 2 bases from V and 2 bases from J, with 12 bases between. The CDR3: CASSLYGGATDTQYF. For the CDR3, the DNA is TGTGCCAGCAGCTTATATGGCGGGGCCACAGATACGCAGTATTTT.

This clone was counted a single time. V is TRBV6-5 and J is TRBJ1-1; no clear D. The CDR3 has 14 residues. CDR1 and CDR2 from the germline V gene are MNHEY and SVGAGI. V shed 5 bases and J shed 0 bases, with 10 bases lying between them. CDR3: CASSVQYMNTEAFF. CDR3 sequence (DNA): TGTGCCAGCAGTGTACAGTACATGAACACTGAAGCTTTCTTT.